The 7 T cell receptor beta chains below come from one sample, sequenced in a study of T cell responses to AZD1222 COVID-19 vaccine. Data came from immunoSEQ multiplex PCR; TCRdb stores just in-frame clones and leaves some out. The profile shows around 80,000 clones, under 95% of them singletons. The sequencing used peripheral blood, collected 28 days after the second AZD1222 dose. Receptors originate from an adult who received the AZD1222 COVID-19 vaccine.

The V call is TRBV7-9, the J call TRBJ2-7; maybe TRBD2 (6 bases). The V end was cut by 0 bases, the J end by 0 bases, with 15 bases between. The germline gives CDR1 SEHNR, CDR2 FQNEAQ (reference sequence). The CDR3 length is 17 residues. The CDR3 nucleotides read TGTGCCAGCAGCTTAGCGTCTGGAGTAGCGGTCTCCTACGAGCAGTACTTC. This translates into CASSLASGVAVSYEQYF.

The genes are TRBV5-4 and TRBJ1-1, with D tentatively TRBD1 (5 bases). The CDR3 length is 14 residues. V was pared by 4 bases and J by 0 bases, with 10 bases between. CDR1 and CDR2 (germline): SGHNT, YYREEE (reference sequence). CDR3 amino acids: CASSATVMNTEAFF. The CDR3 DNA sequence: TGTGCCAGCAGCGCGACAGTTATGAACACTGAAGCTTTCTTT.

This rearrangement joins TRBV6-5 to TRBJ1-1; 7 positions match TRBD1. The CDR3 is 13 residues long. Germline values: CDR1 MNHEY, CDR2 SVGAGI. V dropped 11 bases and J dropped 0; count of bases not matched to a gene: 6. The CDR3 DNA sequence: TGTGCCGGAAGGGACAGTATGAACACTGAAGCTTTCTTT. Residues: CAGRDSMNTEAFF.

The chain links TRBV7-9 to TRBJ1-1, with D possibly matching TRBD1 (6 bases). Germline CDR1 reads SEHNR; CDR2 reads FQNEAQ (reference sequence). CDR3 size: 14 residues. The V gene lost 10 bases and the J gene lost 2 bases, with 17 bases spanning the gap. CDR3 nucleotides: TGTGCCACGACCCCCCGGACAGACAACACTGAAGCTTTCTTT. Translated: CATTPRTDNTEAFF.

The chain couples TRBV29-1 to TRBJ1-5; TRBD1 matches 8 bases. V shed 5 bases, J shed 4 bases, and the junction held 4 bases outside the gene matches. Germline assignment: CDR1 SQVTM and CDR2 ANQGSEA. The CDR3 sequence is 13 residues long. CDR3: CSVWTGRNQPQHF. CDR3 bases: TGCAGCGTTTGGACAGGGAGGAATCAGCCCCAGCATTTT.

This clone was recorded only once. The chain is built from TRBV7-9 and TRBJ2-3, with a weak D call TRBD2 (5 bases). Germline V CDR1 and CDR2: SEHNR, FQNEAQ (reference sequence). CDR3 length: 14 residues. V was shortened by 5 bases and J by 2 bases, with 11 bases between the two germline ends. In DNA form, the CDR3 reads TGTGCCAGCAGCCGTTCCGGGAACACAGATACGCAGTATTTT. Translated, it gives CASSRSGNTDTQYF.

V and J are TRBV12-5 and TRBJ1-2; maybe TRBD1 (6 bases). This CDR3 is 16 amino acids long. Germline V gene sequence: CDR1 LGHNT, CDR2 FRNRAP. V was cut by 3 bases and J by 5 bases, with 19 bases left in between. The DNA for the CDR3 is TGTGCTAGTGGTTTAGCACAGGGATTCCCCCCATATGGCTACACCTTC. Its protein product is CASGLAQGFPPYGYTF.